Presented here are 21 T cell receptor beta chains from one specimen sequenced in a study of a mutant IDH1 vaccine in newly diagnosed glioma. Which antigens these TCRs recognize remains unknown. The protocol was immunoSEQ multiplex PCR, while the TCRdb copy is restricted to in-frame clones and leaves out a portion. The table has about 56,000 clones, over 70% seen once. This sample's time point: week 47, end of study. Each vaccine dose was 300 ug of mutant IDH1 20-mer peptide, with topical imiquimod. Sequenced here: PBMCs, sampled from a glioma patient whose treatment included an IDH1 peptide vaccine. These receptors originate from a man aged 45-65 years with glioma.

The genes are TRBV10-3 and TRBJ1-4, with D possibly TRBD1 on 6 matching bases. The length of the CDR3 is 15 residues. Germline CDR1 ENHRY, CDR2 SYGVKD. V was trimmed by 0 bases and J by 11 bases, leaving 16 bases between them. This CDR3 reads CAISESPGAEGKLFF. The CDR3 DNA reads as TGTGCCATCAGTGAGTCCCCGGGGGCTGAGGGGAAACTGTTTTTT.

This sequence joins TRBV5-1 and TRBJ1-5, with no clear D. The CDR3 runs 14 residues. V lost 4 bases, J lost 6 bases, and 14 bases lay in between. The germline gives CDR1 SGHRS, CDR2 YFSETQ. This chain's CDR3 is CASSRRAGAQPQHF. As DNA, the CDR3 is TGCGCCAGCAGCCGCCGCGCGGGAGCTCAGCCCCAGCATTTT.

The rearrangement links TRBV7-9 to TRBJ2-2; D is ambiguous. With 2 bases removed from V and 2 bases from J, the gap between germline ends came to 6 bases. Germline-derived CDR1 and CDR2 are SEHNR and FQNEAQ (reference sequence). This CDR3 is built from 14 residues. This chain's CDR3 is CASSLRGNTGELFF. In nucleotides, the CDR3 is TGTGCCAGCAGCTTACGAGGCAACACCGGGGAGCTGTTTTTT.

The gene calls are TRBV30 and TRBJ1-5; D uncertain. CDR3 size: 14 residues. V dropped 1 base and J dropped 7 bases, with 14 bases sitting between them. CDR1 is GTSNPN, CDR2 SVGIG, per germline (reference sequence). In DNA, the CDR3 is TGTGCCTGGAGTGGGATAGGGCTTCAGCAGCCCCAGCATTTT. As protein: CAWSGIGLQQPQHF.

The rearrangement joins TRBV20-1 to TRBJ1-1; D unclear. Trimming stripped 6 bases from V and 0 bases from J, with 5 bases between. The CDR3 extends over 11 amino acids. Germline V gives CDR1 DFQATT, CDR2 SNEGSKA (reference sequence). The CDR3 DNA follows: TGCAGTGCCCCTCTGAACACTGAAGCTTTCTTT. Translation: CSAPLNTEAFF.

The chain is built from TRBV18 and TRBJ2-5; D gene unclear. The CDR3 runs 14 residues. CDR1 and CDR2 (germline): KGHSH, LQKENI. V lost 2 bases, J lost 5 bases, and 12 bases lay in between. CDR3 residues: CASSPGIGGETQYF. The CDR3 DNA reads TGTGCCAGCTCACCAGGGATCGGTGGGGAGACCCAGTACTTC.

This chain joins TRBV13 and TRBJ2-3; D is ambiguous. The CDR3 totals 15 residues. Per the germline V gene, CDR1 is PRHDT and CDR2 is FYEKMQ (reference sequence). V was clipped by 5 bases and J by 2 bases, with 14 bases between them. The DNA of the CDR3 is TGTGCCAGCAGCCACCCGGTAGTGGACACAGATACGCAGTATTTT. It translates to CASSHPVVDTDTQYF.

The V call is TRBV7-9, the J call TRBJ2-7, with D unclear. Looked up from germline, CDR1 is SEHNR and CDR2 is FQNEAQ (reference sequence). Between the trimmed V and J ends, which lost 4 bases and 3 bases, there was a span of 7 bases. This CDR3 is built from 12 residues. CDR3 protein: CASSSGNYEQYF. CDR3 in DNA: TGTGCCAGCAGCTCCGGAAACTACGAGCAGTACTTC. Combining the CDR3 with reference TRBV7-9 and TRBJ2-7 gives the whole variable domain DTGVSQNPRHKITKRGQNVTFRCDPISEHNRLYWYRQTLGQGPEFLTYFQNEAQLEKSRLLSDRFSAERPKGSFSTLEIQRTEQGDSAMYLCASSSGNYEQYFGPGTRLTVT.

V usage is TRBV5-4 and J usage is TRBJ1-2; the match to TRBD1 covers 10 bases. This CDR3 has 16 amino acids. V lost 4 bases and J lost 2; bases outside the gene matches: 8. CDR1 SGHNT and CDR2 YYREEE come from the germline V gene (reference sequence). CDR3 DNA: TGTGCCAGCAGCGTGGGACAGGGGTTGTTAAACTATGGCTACACCTTC. The encoded protein is CASSVGQGLLNYGYTF.

The J gene is TRBJ2-7, the V gene TRBV2; D not resolved. The germline CDR1 and CDR2 sequences are SNHLY and FYNNEI. This CDR3 is built from 12 residues. The V end was cut by 6 bases, the J end by 5 bases, with 11 bases between. The CDR3 nucleotides are TGTGCCAGCAGCCCGCAACGGAACGAGCAGTACTTC. This codes for CASSPQRNEQYF.

The rearrangement uses TRBV7-9 and TRBJ1-1, with 10 bases matching TRBD1. V was pared by 4 bases and J by 4 bases, with 6 bases of the junction left unmatched. The germline V gene has CDR1 SEHNR and CDR2 FQNEAQ (reference sequence). This CDR3 has 15 amino acids. The CDR3 loop reads CASSWGTGVSTEAFF. CDR3 DNA sequence: TGTGCCAGCAGCTGGGGGACAGGGGTGAGCACTGAAGCTTTCTTT.

CDR3 bases: TGTGCCAGCAGCTTAGATACCCAAAGGAGGGGTCCCTATGGCTACACCTTC. Translation gives CASSLDTQRRGPYGYTF. The V call is TRBV7-9, the J call TRBJ1-2, with D perhaps TRBD1 (5 bases). Germline CDR1 is SEHNR and CDR2 is FQNEAQ (reference sequence). The V and J ends lost 1 base and 4 bases respectively, with 19 bases between them. The CDR3 is made up of 17 amino acids.

The rearrangement uses TRBV5-4 and TRBJ1-3; D unresolved. Per the germline V gene, CDR1 is SGHNT and CDR2 is YYREEE (reference sequence). Trimming stripped 0 bases from V and 0 bases from J, with 10 bases between. CDR3 length: 16 residues. This chain's CDR3 is CASSLGTESSGNTIYF. DNA of the CDR3: TGTGCCAGCAGCTTGGGGACGGAAAGCTCTGGAAACACCATATATTTT.

V and J are TRBV18 and TRBJ2-7; perhaps TRBD1 as D (5 bases). With 3 bases removed from V and 1 base from J, the gap between germline ends came to 16 bases. The CDR3 is 16 amino acids. CDR1 and CDR2 (germline): KGHSH, LQKENI. The CDR3 loop is CASSPRTGKGSYEQYF. DNA for the CDR3: TGTGCCAGCTCACCCCGGACCGGCAAGGGGTCCTACGAGCAGTACTTC.

The V call is TRBV6-6, the J call TRBJ2-5; D is unresolved. Germline loops: CDR1 MNHNY, CDR2 SVGAGI (reference sequence). V was clipped by 0 bases and J by 2 bases, with 7 bases between them. CDR3 length equals 14 residues. CDR3 coding DNA: TGTGCCAGCAGTTACTCGCAGGTACAAGAGACCCAGTACTTC. The encoded protein is CASSYSQVQETQYF.

The rearrangement links TRBV7-9 to TRBJ2-7, with D possibly TRBD1 on 5 matching bases. Germline values: CDR1 SEHNR, CDR2 FQNEAQ (reference sequence). Trimming removed 5 bases from V and 9 bases from J, with 17 bases in between. This CDR3 spans 13 amino acids. CDR3 sequence reads: CASSDQDTGRQYF. The CDR3 DNA is TGTGCCAGCAGCGACCAGGACACTGGACGGCAGTACTTC.

The chain is built from TRBV7-2 and TRBJ2-7; 8 nucleotides agree with TRBD2. V was clipped by 1 base and J by 0 bases; unmatched bases: 5. Germline V gene lookup returns CDR1 SGHTA and CDR2 FQGNSA. The CDR3 has 16 amino acids. The CDR3 is CASSLDGGESSYEQYF. In nucleotides, the CDR3 is TGTGCCAGCAGCTTAGACGGGGGGGAGAGCTCCTACGAGCAGTACTTC.

The chain is built from TRBV6-1 and TRBJ1-1, with 11 bases aligning to TRBD1. CDR3 size: 13 residues. Germline CDR1 MNHNS, CDR2 SASEGT. V trimming: 5 bases; J trimming: 6 bases; junction bases outside the gene matches: 2. The CDR3 region is CASSLGQGAEAFF. As DNA, the CDR3 is TGTGCCAGCAGTTTGGGACAGGGGGCTGAAGCTTTCTTT.

The V call is TRBV5-1, the J call TRBJ2-3, with D perhaps TRBD2 (5 bases). Trimming removed 0 bases from V and 6 bases from J, with 8 bases in between. The germline CDR1 and CDR2 sequences are SGHRS and YFSETQ. CDR3 length equals 13 residues. Here the CDR3 DNA reads TGCGCCAGCAGCTTGGGAGGGTGGGATACGCAGTATTTT. This sequence encodes CASSLGGWDTQYF. Based on the CDR3 plus reference TRBV5-1 and TRBJ2-3, the full variable domain is KAGVTQTPRYLIKTRGQQVTLSCSPISGHRSVSWYQQTPGQGLQFLFEYFSETQRNKGNFPGRFSGRQFSNSRSEMNVSTLELGDSALYLCASSLGGWDTQYFGPGTRLTVL.

The V gene is TRBV30, the J gene TRBJ1-2, with D perhaps TRBD1 (5 bases). CDR1 GTSNPN and CDR2 SVGIG come from the germline V gene (reference sequence). With 2 bases removed from V and 4 bases from J, the gap between germline ends came to 14 bases. The CDR3 sequence is 14 residues long. The CDR3 sequence: CAWSTRGVGYGYTF. CDR3 coding DNA: TGTGCCTGGAGTACTCGAGGGGTCGGCTATGGCTACACCTTC.

This clone was seen only a few times. V usage is TRBV5-1 and J usage is TRBJ1-1, with D tentatively TRBD1 (5 bases). V was cut by 2 bases and J by 2 bases, with 13 bases left in between. CDR1 is SGHRS and CDR2 is YFSETQ in the germline V gene. There are 15 residues in the CDR3. In DNA form, the CDR3 reads TGCGCCAGCAGCTTCTCCGGGGCCAGCAACACTGAAGCTTTCTTT. Translated: CASSFSGASNTEAFF.